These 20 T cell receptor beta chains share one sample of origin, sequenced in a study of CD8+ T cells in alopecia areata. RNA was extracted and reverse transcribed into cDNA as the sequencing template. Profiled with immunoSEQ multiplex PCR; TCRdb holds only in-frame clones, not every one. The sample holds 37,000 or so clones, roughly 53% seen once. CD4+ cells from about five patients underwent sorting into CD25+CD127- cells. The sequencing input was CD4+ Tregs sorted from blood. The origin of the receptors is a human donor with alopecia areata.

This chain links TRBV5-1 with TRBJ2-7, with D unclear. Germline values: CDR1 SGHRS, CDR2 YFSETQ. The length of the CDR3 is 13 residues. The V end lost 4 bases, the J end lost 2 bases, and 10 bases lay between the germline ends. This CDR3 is CASSTRTTYEQYF. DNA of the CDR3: TGCGCCAGCAGCACACGGACGACCTACGAGCAGTACTTC.

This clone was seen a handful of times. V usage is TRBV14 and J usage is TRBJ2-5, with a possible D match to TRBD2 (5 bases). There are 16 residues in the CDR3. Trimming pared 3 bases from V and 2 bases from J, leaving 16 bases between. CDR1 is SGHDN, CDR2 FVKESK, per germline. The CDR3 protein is CASSQVRGASQETQYF. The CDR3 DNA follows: TGTGCCAGCAGCCAGGTTCGGGGAGCCTCACAAGAGACCCAGTACTTC.

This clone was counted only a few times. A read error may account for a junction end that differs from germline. The CDR3 loop is CATGGITDAQYF. The CDR3 DNA sequence: TGTGCGACGGGGGGGATCACAGATGCGCAGTATTTT. The chain couples TRBV6-5 to TRBJ2-3; 8 bases are shared with TRBD2. The germline V gene encodes CDR1 MNHEY and CDR2 SVGAGI. The CDR3 has 12 amino acids.

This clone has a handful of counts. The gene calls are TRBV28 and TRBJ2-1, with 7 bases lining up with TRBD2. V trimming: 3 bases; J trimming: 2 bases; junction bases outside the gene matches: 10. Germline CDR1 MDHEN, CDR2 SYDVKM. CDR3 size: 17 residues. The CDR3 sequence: CASSLGGSSVAYNEQFF. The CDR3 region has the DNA TGTGCCAGCAGTTTGGGAGGGAGCTCCGTCGCCTACAATGAGCAGTTCTTC.

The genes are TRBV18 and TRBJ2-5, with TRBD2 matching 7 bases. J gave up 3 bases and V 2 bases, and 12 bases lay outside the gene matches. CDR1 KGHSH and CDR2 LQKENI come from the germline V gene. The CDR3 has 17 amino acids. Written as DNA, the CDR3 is TGTGCCAGCTCACCAAGGTGGGCTAGCGGCCTAGAAGAGACCCAGTACTTC. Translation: CASSPRWASGLEETQYF.

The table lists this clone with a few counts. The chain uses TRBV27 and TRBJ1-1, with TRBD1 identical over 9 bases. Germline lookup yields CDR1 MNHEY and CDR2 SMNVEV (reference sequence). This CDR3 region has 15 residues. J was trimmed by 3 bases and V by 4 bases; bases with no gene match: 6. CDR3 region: CASSSPGQGDTEAFF. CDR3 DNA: TGTGCCAGCAGTTCACCGGGACAGGGAGACACTGAAGCTTTCTTT.

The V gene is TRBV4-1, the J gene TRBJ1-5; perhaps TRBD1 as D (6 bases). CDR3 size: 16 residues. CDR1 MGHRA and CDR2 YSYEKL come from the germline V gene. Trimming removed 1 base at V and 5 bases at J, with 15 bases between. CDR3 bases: TGCGCCAGCAGCCAAGGTCGGACAGCAGCTCATCAGCCCCAGCATTTT. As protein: CASSQGRTAAHQPQHF.

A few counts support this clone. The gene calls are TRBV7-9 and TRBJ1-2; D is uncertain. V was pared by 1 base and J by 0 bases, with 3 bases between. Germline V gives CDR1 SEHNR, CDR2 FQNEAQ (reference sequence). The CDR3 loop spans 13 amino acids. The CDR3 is CASSLDTNYGYTF. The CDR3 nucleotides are TGTGCCAGCAGCTTAGACACTAACTATGGCTACACCTTC.

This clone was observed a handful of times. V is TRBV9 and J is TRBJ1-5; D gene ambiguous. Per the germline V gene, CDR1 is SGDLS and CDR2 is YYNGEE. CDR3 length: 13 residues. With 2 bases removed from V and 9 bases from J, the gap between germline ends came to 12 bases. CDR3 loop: CASSVEGEAPQHF. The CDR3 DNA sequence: TGTGCCAGCAGCGTTGAGGGAGAAGCGCCCCAGCATTTT. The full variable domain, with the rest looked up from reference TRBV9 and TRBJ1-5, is DSGVTQTPKHLITATGQRVTLRCSPRSGDLSVYWYQQSLDQGLQFLIQYYNGEERAKGNILERFSAQQFPDLHSELNLSSLELGDSALYFCASSVEGEAPQHFGDGTRLSIL.

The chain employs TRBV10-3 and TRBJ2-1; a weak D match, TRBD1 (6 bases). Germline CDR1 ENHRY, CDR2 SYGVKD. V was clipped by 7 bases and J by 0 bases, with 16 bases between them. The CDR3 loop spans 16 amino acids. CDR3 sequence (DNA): TGTGCCATCAACCCGACAGGTACGACCTCCTACAATGAGCAGTTCTTC. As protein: CAINPTGTTSYNEQFF.

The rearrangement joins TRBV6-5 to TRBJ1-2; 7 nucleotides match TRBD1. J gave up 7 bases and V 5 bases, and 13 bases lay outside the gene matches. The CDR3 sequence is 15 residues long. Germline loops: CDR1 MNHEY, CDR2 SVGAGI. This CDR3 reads CASSPRGVAHGGYTF. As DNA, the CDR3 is TGTGCCAGCAGTCCCAGGGGGGTAGCCCATGGTGGCTACACCTTC.

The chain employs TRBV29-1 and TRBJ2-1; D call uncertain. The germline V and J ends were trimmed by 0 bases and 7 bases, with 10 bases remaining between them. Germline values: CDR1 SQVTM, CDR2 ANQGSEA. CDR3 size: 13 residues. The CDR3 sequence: CSVEEIAGNEQFF. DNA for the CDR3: TGCAGCGTTGAAGAAATAGCCGGGAATGAGCAGTTCTTC.

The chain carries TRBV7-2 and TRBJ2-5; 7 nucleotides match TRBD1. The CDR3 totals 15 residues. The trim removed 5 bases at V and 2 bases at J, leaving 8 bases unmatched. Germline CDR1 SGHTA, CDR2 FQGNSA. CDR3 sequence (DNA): TGTGCCAGCAGCCCAAACATGGGACAGCAAGAGACCCAGTACTTC. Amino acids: CASSPNMGQQETQYF.

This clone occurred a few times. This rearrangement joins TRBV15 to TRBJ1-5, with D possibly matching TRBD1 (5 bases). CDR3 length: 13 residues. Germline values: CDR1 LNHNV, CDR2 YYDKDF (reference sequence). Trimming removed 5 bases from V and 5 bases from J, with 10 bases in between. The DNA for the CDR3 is TGTGCCACCAGCTTAGGAGGGGATCAGCCCCAGCATTTT. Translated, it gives CATSLGGDQPQHF.

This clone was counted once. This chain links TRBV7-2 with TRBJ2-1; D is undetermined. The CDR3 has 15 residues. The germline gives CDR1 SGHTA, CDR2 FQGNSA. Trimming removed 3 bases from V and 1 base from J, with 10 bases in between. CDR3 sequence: CASSFGHNSYNEQFF. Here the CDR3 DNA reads TGTGCCAGCAGCTTTGGGCACAATTCCTACAATGAGCAGTTCTTC. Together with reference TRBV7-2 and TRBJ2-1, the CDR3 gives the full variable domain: GAGVSQSPSNKVTEKGKDVELRCDPISGHTALYWYRQSLGQGLEFLIYFQGNSAPDKSGLPSDRFSAERTGGSVSTLTIQRTQQEDSAVYLCASSFGHNSYNEQFFGPGTRLTVL.

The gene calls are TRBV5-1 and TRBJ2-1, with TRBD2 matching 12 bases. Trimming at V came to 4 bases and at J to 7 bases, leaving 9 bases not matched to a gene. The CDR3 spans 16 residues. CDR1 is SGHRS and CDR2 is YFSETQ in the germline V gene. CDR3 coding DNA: TGCGCCAGCAGCCTACAACTAGCGGGAGGATTGAATGAGCAGTTCTTC. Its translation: CASSLQLAGGLNEQFF.

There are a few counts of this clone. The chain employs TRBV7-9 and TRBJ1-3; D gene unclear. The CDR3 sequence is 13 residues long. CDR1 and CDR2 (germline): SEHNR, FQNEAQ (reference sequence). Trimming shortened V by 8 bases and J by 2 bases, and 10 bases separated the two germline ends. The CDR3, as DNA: TGTGCCAGCGTCCCATCAGCTGGAAACACCATATATTTT. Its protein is CASVPSAGNTIYF.

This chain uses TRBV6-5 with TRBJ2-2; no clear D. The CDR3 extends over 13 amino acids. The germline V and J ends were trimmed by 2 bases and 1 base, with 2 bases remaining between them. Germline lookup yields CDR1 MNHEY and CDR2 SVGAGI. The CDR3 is CASSYLNTGELFF. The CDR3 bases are TGTGCCAGCAGTTACCTGAACACCGGGGAGCTGTTTTTT.

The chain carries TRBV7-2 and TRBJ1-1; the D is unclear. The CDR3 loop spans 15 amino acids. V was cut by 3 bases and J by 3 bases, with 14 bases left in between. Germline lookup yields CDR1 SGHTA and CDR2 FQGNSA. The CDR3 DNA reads TGTGCCAGCAGCTTTAGCCTCGCTACTTACACTGAAGCTTTCTTT. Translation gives CASSFSLATYTEAFF.

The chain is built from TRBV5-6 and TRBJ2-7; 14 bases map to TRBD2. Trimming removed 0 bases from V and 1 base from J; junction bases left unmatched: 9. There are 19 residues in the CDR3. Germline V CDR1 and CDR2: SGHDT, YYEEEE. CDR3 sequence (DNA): TGTGCCAGCAGCTTGGCGGCCGGACTAGCGGGGGGTCCATCCTACGAGCAGTACTTC. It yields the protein CASSLAAGLAGGPSYEQYF.